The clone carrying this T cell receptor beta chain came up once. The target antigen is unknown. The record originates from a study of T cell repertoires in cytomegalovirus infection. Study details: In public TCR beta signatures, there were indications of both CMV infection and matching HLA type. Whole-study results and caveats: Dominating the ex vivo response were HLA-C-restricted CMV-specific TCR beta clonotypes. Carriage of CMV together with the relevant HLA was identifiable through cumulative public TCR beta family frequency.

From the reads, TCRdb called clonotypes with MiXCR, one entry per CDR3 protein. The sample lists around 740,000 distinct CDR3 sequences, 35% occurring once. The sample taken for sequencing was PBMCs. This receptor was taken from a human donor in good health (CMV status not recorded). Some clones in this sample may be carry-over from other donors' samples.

CDR3 in amino acids: CAIRQGSYEQYF. Here the CDR3 DNA reads TGTGCCATACGACAGGGTTCCTACGAGCAGTACTTC. This chain links TRBV6-1 with TRBJ2-7; TRBD1 matches 7 bases. Germline V lookup: CDR1 MNHNS, CDR2 SASEGT. This CDR3 comprises 12 residues. The J segment lost 1 base and the V segment lost 10 bases, leaving 4 bases of the junction unmatched.